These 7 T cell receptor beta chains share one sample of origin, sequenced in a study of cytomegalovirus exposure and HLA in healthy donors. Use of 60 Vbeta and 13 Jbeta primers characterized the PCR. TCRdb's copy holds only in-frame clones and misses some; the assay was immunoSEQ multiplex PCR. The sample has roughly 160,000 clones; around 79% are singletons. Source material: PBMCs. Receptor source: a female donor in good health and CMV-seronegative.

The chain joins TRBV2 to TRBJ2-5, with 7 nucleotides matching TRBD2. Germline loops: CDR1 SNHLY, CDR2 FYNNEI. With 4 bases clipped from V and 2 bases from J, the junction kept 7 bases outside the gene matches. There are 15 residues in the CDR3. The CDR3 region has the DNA TGTGCCAGCAGTGGGACGGGGGGACGACAAGAGACCCAGTACTTC. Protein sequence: CASSGTGGRQETQYF.

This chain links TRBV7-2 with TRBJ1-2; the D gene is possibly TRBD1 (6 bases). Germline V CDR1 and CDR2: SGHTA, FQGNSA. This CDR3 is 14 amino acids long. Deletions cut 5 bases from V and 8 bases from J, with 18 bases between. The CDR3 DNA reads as TGTGCCAGCAGCACCGCGGACAGTCGGAACGGCTACACCTTC. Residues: CASSTADSRNGYTF.

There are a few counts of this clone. The CDR3 spells CASSPLTSGLSYEQYF. The CDR3, as DNA: TGCGCCAGCAGCCCCCTAACTAGCGGGCTTTCCTACGAGCAGTACTTC. This chain links TRBV4-1 with TRBJ2-7; TRBD2 aligns across 9 bases. Germline V gene lookup returns CDR1 MGHRA and CDR2 YSYEKL. The CDR3 sequence is 16 residues long. Trimming at V came to 4 bases and at J to 1 base, leaving 8 bases not matched to a gene.

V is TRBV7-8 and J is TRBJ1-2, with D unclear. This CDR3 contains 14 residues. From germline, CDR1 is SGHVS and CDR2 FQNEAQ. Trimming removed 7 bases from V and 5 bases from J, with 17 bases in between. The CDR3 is CASNQVWGGYGYTF. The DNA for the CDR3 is TGTGCCAGCAACCAGGTCTGGGGAGGTTATGGCTACACCTTC. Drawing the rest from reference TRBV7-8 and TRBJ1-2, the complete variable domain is GAGVSQSPRYKVAKRGQDVALRCDPISGHVSLFWYQQALGQGPEFLTYFQNEAQLDKSGLPSDRFFAERPEGSVSTLKIQRTQQEDSAVYLCASNQVWGGYGYTFGSGTRLTVV.

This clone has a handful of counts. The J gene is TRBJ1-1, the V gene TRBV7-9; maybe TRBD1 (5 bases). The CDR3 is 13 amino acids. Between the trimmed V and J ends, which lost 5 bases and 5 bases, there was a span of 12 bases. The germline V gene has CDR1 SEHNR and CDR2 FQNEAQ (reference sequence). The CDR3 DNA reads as TGTGCCAGCAGCGAATTCCAGGGTACTGAAGCTTTCTTT. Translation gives CASSEFQGTEAFF.

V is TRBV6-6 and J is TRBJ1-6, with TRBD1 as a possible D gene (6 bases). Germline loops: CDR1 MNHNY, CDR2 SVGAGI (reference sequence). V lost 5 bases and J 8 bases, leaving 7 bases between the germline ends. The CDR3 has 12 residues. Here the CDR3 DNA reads TGTGCCAGCAGTCCAGGGGATTCACCCCTCCACTTT. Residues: CASSPGDSPLHF.

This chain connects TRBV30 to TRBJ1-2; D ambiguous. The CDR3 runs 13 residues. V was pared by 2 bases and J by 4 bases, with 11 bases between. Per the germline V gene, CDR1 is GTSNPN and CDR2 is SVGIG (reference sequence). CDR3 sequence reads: CAWSIGQAYGYTF. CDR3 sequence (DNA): TGTGCCTGGAGTATTGGTCAGGCCTATGGCTACACCTTC.